A single sample is the source of the 26 T cell receptor beta chains below, sequenced in a study of T cells in Graves' hyperthyroidism and ophthalmopathy. TCR beta CDR3 region amplification was performed from RNA transcripts. A first-round RT-PCR of the TCR CDR3 used the HTBI primer set. TCRdb re-called the multiplex PCR reads through MiXCR, storing one row per CDR3 protein. The table lists about 560,000 distinct CDR3 sequences, around 15% of them singletons, with 15% to 20% in the top ten. Sequencing was carried out using blood. The origin of the receptors is a woman younger than 30 with Graves' hyperthyroidism.

This clonotype showed up just a few times. The chain joins TRBV19 to TRBJ2-5, with 9 bases identical to TRBD1. V was pared by 6 bases and J by 2 bases, with 7 bases of the junction left unmatched. CDR1 and CDR2 (germline): LNHDA, SQIVND (reference sequence). The CDR3 length is 15 residues. The CDR3 sequence is CASSTQGARQETQYF. In DNA form, the CDR3 reads TGTGCCAGTAGCACACAGGGGGCCCGGCAAGAGACCCAGTACTTC.

Comments on this clonotype: At one of its ends the junction is not consistent with the germline gene, which may arise from a read error. The chain is built from TRBV12-5 and TRBJ1-5; no firm D call. CDR3 length: 13 amino acids. Germline V lookup: CDR1 LGHNT, CDR2 FRNRAP. The DNA for the CDR3 is TGTACTAGTGGTTTGAGAGGCCGTCAGGCCCAGCATTTT. This sequence encodes CTSGLRGRQAQHF.

The V gene is TRBV3-1, the J gene TRBJ1-2; D is ambiguous. The CDR3 spans 13 residues. Trimming cost V 4 bases and J 7 bases, with 13 bases left between them. Germline V gene data show CDR1 as LGHDT and CDR2 as YNNKEL (reference sequence). The CDR3 sequence: CASSRSDRRGYTF. CDR3 bases: TGTGCCAGCAGCCGGTCGGACCGGCGTGGCTACACCTTC.

This clonotype was observed a handful of times. The chain is built from TRBV20-1 and TRBJ2-1; 9 bases line up with TRBD1. The CDR3 spans 14 residues. Germline-derived CDR1 and CDR2 are DFQATT and SNEGSKA (reference sequence). The V and J ends lost 4 bases and 8 bases, in that order; junction bases with no gene match: 9. Written as DNA, the CDR3 is TGCAGTGCTATCCCGGGACAGGGAACCCATGAGCAGTTCTTC. The encoded protein is CSAIPGQGTHEQFF.

The chain couples TRBV11-1 to TRBJ1-4, with TRBD1 identical over 7 bases. Per germline, CDR1 SGHAT and CDR2 FQDESV (reference sequence). V dropped 5 bases and J dropped 6; count of bases not matched to a gene: 6. The CDR3 totals 14 residues. The CDR3 protein is CASSGRQGDEKLFF. The CDR3 DNA reads as TGTGCCAGCAGCGGAAGACAGGGTGATGAAAAACTGTTTTTT.

In its sample, this clonotype was seen many times. V and J are TRBV12-3 or TRBV12-4 and TRBJ2-1; D possibly corresponds to TRBD2 (6 bases). Trimming cost V 6 bases and J 5 bases, with 14 bases left between them. The CDR3 totals 14 residues. In nucleotides, the CDR3 is TGTGCCAGCAGACAGGACGCGGGGAACAATGAGCAGTTCTTC. Protein: CASRQDAGNNEQFF.

The gene calls are TRBV5-1 and TRBJ1-4; maybe TRBD1 (5 bases). Germline V CDR1 and CDR2: SGHRS, YFSETQ. Trimming cost V 0 bases and J 5 bases, with 11 bases left between them. The CDR3 has 15 amino acids. CDR3 DNA: TGCGCCAGCAGCTTGGTGGGGGAGGAGAATGAAAAACTGTTTTTT. Its protein product is CASSLVGEENEKLFF.

This clonotype was seen a few times. The chain recombines TRBV30 with TRBJ1-2; the D is unclear. From germline, CDR1 is GTSNPN and CDR2 SVGIG (reference sequence). The CDR3 runs to 12 residues. V was pared by 2 bases and J by 5 bases, with 9 bases between. The CDR3 protein is CAWSFTEYGYTF. As DNA, the CDR3 is TGTGCCTGGAGTTTCACAGAATATGGCTACACCTTC.

This clonotype was observed a handful of times. The gene calls are TRBV7-9 and TRBJ2-7; maybe TRBD2 (6 bases). Germline-derived CDR1 and CDR2 are SEHNR and FQNEAQ (reference sequence). Trimming shortened V by 3 bases and J by 3 bases, and 9 bases separated the two germline ends. The CDR3 extends over 13 amino acids. The chain's CDR3 is CASSFGGDYEQYF. In DNA form, the CDR3 reads TGTGCCAGCAGCTTCGGAGGGGACTACGAGCAGTACTTC.

This clonotype was detected many times. The V call is TRBV27, the J call TRBJ2-7; 9 nucleotides line up with TRBD2. Germline loops: CDR1 MNHEY, CDR2 SMNVEV (reference sequence). Trimming took 0 bases from V and 1 from J; bases not matched to a gene: 1. The CDR3 loop spans 15 amino acids. CDR3 sequence: CASSLSSGGSYEQYF. For the CDR3, the DNA is TGTGCCAGCAGTTTATCTAGCGGGGGTTCCTACGAGCAGTACTTC.

In DNA, the CDR3 is TGTGCCAGCAGTCTCGGAGTCTCTAACTATGGCTACACCTTC. It specifies CASSLGVSNYGYTF. The J gene is TRBJ1-2, the V gene TRBV12-3 or TRBV12-4; D gene uncertain. The CDR3 has 14 amino acids. The germline V and J ends were trimmed by 5 bases and 0 bases, with 10 bases remaining between them.

The V gene is TRBV19, the J gene TRBJ1-5; D ambiguous. Trimming shortened V by 6 bases and J by 0 bases, and 9 bases separated the two germline ends. The CDR3 has 14 amino acids. Germline V gene lookup returns CDR1 LNHDA and CDR2 SQIVND (reference sequence). The CDR3 DNA is TGTGCCAGTAGCTCTCTCCCTAGCAATCAGCCCCAGCATTTT. Translating it yields CASSSLPSNQPQHF.

This clonotype occurred many times. This sequence joins TRBV28 and TRBJ2-7; 7 bases line up with TRBD1. Unmatched junction bases numbered 5, after V lost 0 bases and J lost 0 bases. In germline, CDR1 is MDHEN, CDR2 SYDVKM. This CDR3 is built from 16 residues. The CDR3 DNA sequence: TGTGCCAGCAGTTTATGGGACAGGCAAAGCTCCTACGAGCAGTACTTC. Protein: CASSLWDRQSSYEQYF.

This clonotype was seen more than once but under ten times. The chain employs TRBV7-2 and TRBJ2-3, with TRBD2 matching over 11 bases. CDR3 size: 13 residues. V lost 9 bases and J lost 5; bases outside the gene matches: 4. Germline CDR1 SGHTA, CDR2 FQGNSA. The CDR3 loop reads CASGSGRGDTQYF. CDR3 DNA sequence: TGTGCCAGTGGTAGCGGGAGGGGAGATACGCAGTATTTT.

V usage is TRBV6-2 or TRBV6-3 and J usage is TRBJ1-3, with D uncertain. The CDR3 contains 17 residues. Germline loops: CDR1 MNHEY, CDR2 SVGEGT. Trimming removed 0 bases at V and 0 bases at J, with 12 bases between. This CDR3 reads CASSYSLAAFSGNTIYF. CDR3 coding DNA: TGTGCCAGCAGTTACTCCCTCGCGGCCTTCTCTGGAAACACCATATATTTT.

The chain has TRBV7-9 and TRBJ2-7; D could derive from TRBD1 or TRBD2 (5 bases each). V was shortened by 4 bases and J by 3 bases, with 13 bases between the two germline ends. CDR3 length: 14 residues. Looked up from germline, CDR1 is SEHNR and CDR2 is FQNEAQ (reference sequence). The CDR3 DNA sequence: TGTGCCAGCAGCTGGTCAGGGACCCTCTACGAGCAGTACTTC. Residues: CASSWSGTLYEQYF.

The chain links TRBV27 to TRBJ1-5, with D maybe TRBD1 (6 bases). V gave up 1 base and J gave up 5 bases, with 15 bases separating them. Germline V lookup: CDR1 MNHEY, CDR2 SMNVEV (reference sequence). CDR3 length: 16 residues. The CDR3 spells CASSLFGGRRHQPQHF. The DNA for the CDR3 is TGTGCCAGCAGTTTATTCGGGGGCAGGAGGCATCAGCCCCAGCATTTT.

The chain joins TRBV18 to TRBJ2-1, with D maybe TRBD1 (6 bases). The V gene lost 0 bases and the J gene lost 4 bases, with 10 bases spanning the gap. Germline CDR1 KGHSH, CDR2 LQKENI. This CDR3 is 15 amino acids long. Written as DNA, the CDR3 is TGTGCCAGCTCACCACCGGGGGCACCATACAATGAGCAGTTCTTC. This encodes CASSPPGAPYNEQFF.

CDR3 in DNA: TGTGCCAGCAGTTACCCATCTGGGGCGGGCACCGGGGAGCTGTTTTTT. Translated, it gives CASSYPSGAGTGELFF. The V gene is TRBV6-9, the J gene TRBJ2-2; D possibly uses TRBD1 or TRBD2 (5 bases each). CDR1 and CDR2 (germline): MNHGY, SVAAGI. V shed 3 bases and J shed 4 bases, with 15 bases lying between them. This CDR3 is 16 amino acids long.

This clonotype appeared a few times. The genes are TRBV12-3 or TRBV12-4 and TRBJ1-5; D gene uncertain. The V end lost 3 bases, the J end lost 2 bases, and 11 bases lay between the germline ends. The CDR3 has 15 residues. CDR3 protein: CASSFAGHGNQPQHF. The CDR3 DNA follows: TGTGCCAGCAGTTTTGCCGGGCATGGCAATCAGCCCCAGCATTTT.

This clonotype was seen many times. This sequence joins TRBV28 and TRBJ2-7; the match to TRBD2 covers 8 bases. This CDR3 has 12 residues. Trimming cost V 5 bases and J 5 bases; bases outside gene matches: 2. CDR1 and CDR2 from the germline V gene are MDHEN and SYDVKM. The CDR3 bases are TGTGCCAGCAGTAGACTAGCGCACGAGCAGTACTTC. Its translation: CASSRLAHEQYF. Using reference TRBV28 and TRBJ2-7 for the parts outside the CDR3, the full variable domain is DVKVTQSSRYLVKRTGEKVFLECVQDMDHENMFWYRQDPGLGLRLIYFSYDVKMKEKGDIPEGYSVSREKKERFSLILESASTNQTSMYLCASSRLAHEQYFGPGTRLTVT.

This clonotype occurred many times. J is TRBJ2-1 and V is TRBV7-2, with D uncertain. The CDR3 totals 15 residues. V was trimmed by 1 base and J by 9 bases, leaving 16 bases between them. Germline V gene lookup returns CDR1 SGHTA and CDR2 FQGNSA. Here the CDR3 DNA reads TGTGCCAGCAGCTTAGGGGCAGGCTTGGTCGTTGAGCAGTTCTTC. It specifies CASSLGAGLVVEQFF.

The rearrangement links TRBV12-3 or TRBV12-4 to TRBJ2-2, with no clear D. Trimming stripped 3 bases from V and 6 bases from J, with 14 bases between. The CDR3 extends over 15 amino acids. CDR3 in DNA: TGTGCCAGCAGTTTCGTCGACTTATCCGCCGGGGAGCTGTTTTTT. Translation: CASSFVDLSAGELFF.

There are many counts of this clonotype. The V and J genes are TRBV6-1 and TRBJ2-5; D gene uncertain. Trimming took 1 base from V and 0 from J, leaving 6 bases between them. This CDR3 has 14 amino acids. CDR1 is MNHNS and CDR2 is SASEGT in the germline V gene. The CDR3 sequence: CASSEVGNQETQYF. The DNA for the CDR3 is TGTGCCAGCAGTGAAGTGGGGAACCAAGAGACCCAGTACTTC.

This clonotype occurred a few times. This CDR3 reads CASSLALDPTYEQYF. For the CDR3, the DNA is TGTGCCAGCAGCTTAGCGTTGGACCCTACCTACGAGCAGTACTTC. The chain joins TRBV7-2 to TRBJ2-7; D not certain. The CDR3 length is 15 residues. The V gene's germline CDR1 is SGHTA and CDR2 FQGNSA. V was pared by 0 bases and J by 2 bases, with 11 bases between.

This clonotype was recorded many times. The rearrangement joins TRBV7-6 to TRBJ2-3; TRBD1 is a possible D gene (5 bases). This CDR3 contains 14 residues. V was cut by 1 base and J by 3 bases, with 8 bases left in between. The germline CDR1 and CDR2 sequences are SGHVS and FNYEAQ. The CDR3 nucleotides are TGTGCCAGCAGCTTAGTGACAGCTACAGATACGCAGTATTTT. Encoded protein: CASSLVTATDTQYF.